This paragraph covers one TCR beta chain sequence. Its antigen is undetermined. The germline V gene has CDR1 MDHEN and CDR2 SYDVKM. V lost 4 bases, J lost 7 bases, and 14 bases lay in between. CDR3 length: 14 amino acids. The entry originates in a study of cytomegalovirus exposure and HLA in healthy donors. Broader study findings: Later analysis associated a missense DCLRE1C variant with TCR beta V- and J-gene trimming. Cytomegalovirus-associated status was assigned to 164 TCR beta chains.

Primers: 60 Vbeta forward and 13 Jbeta reverse. Data came from immunoSEQ multiplex PCR; TCRdb stores just in-frame clones and leaves some out. Of tens of thousands of clones in the sample, about 89% were seen once. This chain connects TRBV28 to TRBJ1-5; D call uncertain. The material sequenced was PBMCs. The TCR was taken from a young man in good health and CMV-seropositive. Here the CDR3 reads CASSSIGWEQPQHF. Written as DNA, the CDR3 is TGTGCCAGCAGTTCGATCGGGTGGGAGCAGCCCCAGCATTTT.